One TCR beta chain is described in this entry. Generated by immunoSEQ multiplex PCR, the TCRdb table keeps only in-frame clones and is missing some. The sample yields approximately 600,000 clones, 85% to 95% seen once. The sample originates from a study of shared clonotypes between healthy human individuals. CD45RO-negative, CCR7-selected cells formed the naive CD8 fraction, which excluded terminally differentiated effector memory CD45RA+ cells. The CDR3 covers 14 residues. The junction had 5 bases not matched to a gene; V was cut back by 3 bases and J by 7 bases. Germline V gene lookup returns CDR1 MRHNA and CDR2 SNTAGT.

The clonotype originates from a woman aged 25 to 39 in good health. The sample taken for sequencing was naive CD8+ T cells sorted from blood. This chain connects TRBV6-4 to TRBJ2-7; 11 nucleotides align to TRBD2. The CDR3 nucleotides are TGTGCCAGCAGTGAGACTAGCGGGGACCTGGAGCAGTACTTC. Translating it yields CASSETSGDLEQYF.